This T cell receptor beta chain comes out of a study of CXCR3-negative and CXCR3-positive naive CD8 T cells. Whole-study context: A total of 130 million to 150 million TRB reads was generated, with about 1.5 +/- 0.3 million per library.

The study made its TRB cDNA libraries by 5' RACE, adding UMI labels. Using the 5' RACE reads, TCRdb records one entry per CDR3 protein without DNA. This sample's table reports more than 100,000 distinct CDR3 sequences. Germline CDR1 MNHEY, CDR2 SMNVEV (reference sequence). The CDR3 is 16 amino acids. General study points: Memory, not naive, CXCR3-negative and CXCR3-positive cells differed in TRBV-TRBJ usage. For CXCR3-positive naive cells, TRB CDR3s were more hydrophobic than those of CXCR3-negative naive cells.

Note on this clonotype: Its antigen is not known.

The chain links TRBV27 to TRBJ2-1; the TCRdb D gene call, TRBD2, has no DNA to confirm it. The sample consisted of naive CXCR3+ CD8+ T cells from blood. Subset given: CD45RO-CCR7+CD27+CD95- naive CD8+ T cells expressing CXCR3 (TNR3+). The TCR was taken from a human donor in good health. Some clones in this sample may be carry-over from other donors' samples. CDR3 protein: CASSLISGGAYNEQFF.